One sample yielded the 26 T cell receptor beta chains listed below, sequenced in a study of response to subunit inactivated influenza vaccine. From the RT-PCR reads, TCRdb called clonotypes with MiXCR, one entry per CDR3 protein. The repertoire holds 450,000 to 600,000 distinct CDR3 sequences, with approximately 15% as singletons. The sample was CD4+ T cells sorted from PBMCs, taken around 2 years after vaccination. All receptors come from a man aged 50-75 years who received an inactivated influenza vaccine.

A single count supports this clonotype. This sequence joins TRBV7-9 and TRBJ2-2; TRBD2 matches at 12 bases. CDR3 length: 17 amino acids. The J segment lost 5 bases and the V segment lost 3 bases, leaving 7 bases of the junction unmatched. Germline lookup yields CDR1 SEHNR and CDR2 FQNEAQ (reference sequence). This chain's CDR3 is CASSLKGLAGTTGELFF. Here the CDR3 DNA reads TGTGCCAGCAGCTTGAAGGGACTAGCGGGTACGACCGGGGAGCTGTTTTTT.

The chain couples TRBV11-2 to TRBJ1-2, with D possibly matching TRBD1 (6 bases). The CDR3 totals 14 residues. From germline, CDR1 is SGHAT and CDR2 FQNNGV. The V end lost 4 bases, the J end lost 3 bases, and 12 bases lay between the germline ends. CDR3 coding DNA: TGTGCCAGCAGCTCCTACAGGGACTACTATGGCTACACCTTC. Amino acids: CASSSYRDYYGYTF. Variable domain in full (rest from reference TRBV11-2 and TRBJ1-2): EAGVAQSPRYKIIEKRQSVAFWCNPISGHATLYWYQQILGQGPKLLIQFQNNGVVDDSQLPKDRFSAERLKGVDSTLKIQPAKLEDSAVYLCASSSYRDYYGYTFGSGTRLTVV.

This clonotype was detected ten times or more. The rearrangement links TRBV24-1 to TRBJ2-1; the match to TRBD2 covers 13 bases. Germline CDR1 is KGHDR and CDR2 is SFDVKD. Trimming cost V 1 base and J 4 bases; bases outside gene matches: 9. The CDR3 covers 19 residues. CDR3 nucleotides: TGTGCCACCAGTGATTTTAGGACTAGCGGGAGTGGTAGGTACAATGAGCAGTTCTTC. Amino acid sequence: CATSDFRTSGSGRYNEQFF.

This clonotype was detected a few times. This chain uses TRBV24-1 with TRBJ2-7, with D unclear. The CDR3 extends over 13 amino acids. V was trimmed by 3 bases and J by 9 bases, leaving 14 bases between them. Germline V gene lookup returns CDR1 KGHDR and CDR2 SFDVKD. The CDR3 reads CATSDPSAVGQYF. The CDR3 nucleotides read TGTGCCACCAGTGATCCCAGCGCGGTGGGGCAGTACTTC.

This clonotype was counted a few times. The chain has TRBV12-3 or TRBV12-4 and TRBJ2-7; the D gene is possibly TRBD2 (6 bases). The CDR3 sequence is 14 residues long. V was clipped by 2 bases and J by 6 bases, with 14 bases between them. Written as DNA, the CDR3 is TGTGCCAGCAGTTTACCGGTCCAGGGAGGCGAGCAGTACTTC. Protein sequence: CASSLPVQGGEQYF.

This clonotype has only a few counts. The J gene is TRBJ2-3, the V gene TRBV5-1; no firm D call. From germline, CDR1 is SGHRS and CDR2 YFSETQ. The CDR3 has 12 residues. Trimming cost V 1 base and J 4 bases, with 4 bases left between them. This CDR3 reads CASSLKPDTQYF. CDR3 sequence (DNA): TGCGCCAGCAGCTTGAAGCCAGATACGCAGTATTTT.

In its sample, this clonotype was seen many times. The CDR3 protein is CSATIAGVTYEQYF. The CDR3 DNA sequence: TGCAGTGCCACCATAGCGGGAGTCACCTACGAGCAGTACTTC. The gene calls are TRBV20-1 and TRBJ2-7, with 9 positions matching TRBD2. With 6 bases clipped from V and 2 bases from J, the junction kept 8 bases outside the gene matches. The CDR3 spans 14 residues. The germline gives CDR1 DFQATT, CDR2 SNEGSKA (reference sequence).

This clonotype was counted between two and nine times. J is TRBJ2-7 and V is TRBV29-1; TRBD1 agrees at 8 bases. Germline V lookup: CDR1 SQVTM, CDR2 ANQGSEA. The V gene end was trimmed by 6 bases and the J gene end by 7 bases; junction bases not matched to a gene: 11. The CDR3 is 13 residues long. CDR3 in DNA: TGCAGCGTCGCAGGGGGCCCAATGATTGAGCAGTACTTC. Protein product: CSVAGGPMIEQYF.

The sample holds a few counts of this clonotype. The V call is TRBV5-1, the J call TRBJ1-6; D is possibly TRBD1 (5 bases). This CDR3 contains 16 residues. Germline loops: CDR1 SGHRS, CDR2 YFSETQ. Between the trimmed V and J ends, which lost 2 bases and 6 bases, there was a span of 15 bases. The CDR3 here is CASSFMGQEINSPLHF. As DNA, the CDR3 is TGCGCCAGCAGCTTTATGGGGCAGGAGATTAATTCACCCCTCCACTTT.

This sequence joins TRBV4-2 and TRBJ2-4; D may correspond to TRBD1 or TRBD2 (5 bases each). Looked up from germline, CDR1 is LGHNA and CDR2 is YNFKEQ. Between the trimmed V and J ends, which lost 4 bases and 5 bases, there was a span of 15 bases. This CDR3 is built from 15 residues. CDR3 sequence: CASSPSPGTQNIQYF. The CDR3, as DNA: TGTGCCAGCAGCCCATCCCCGGGGACCCAAAACATTCAGTACTTC.

CDR3 bases: TGCGCCAGCAGCGGAACAGGGGATAGGGCCGGGGAGCTGTTTTTT. Translated, it gives CASSGTGDRAGELFF. The rearrangement joins TRBV5-1 to TRBJ2-2; TRBD1 matches at 7 bases. The CDR3 runs to 15 residues. V lost 4 bases and J lost 6; bases outside the gene matches: 9. Looked up from germline, CDR1 is SGHRS and CDR2 is YFSETQ.

A few counts support this clonotype. The chain employs TRBV5-6 and TRBJ2-5; D possibly corresponds to TRBD1 (6 bases). The CDR3 has 15 residues. Trimming pared 0 bases from V and 2 bases from J, leaving 11 bases between. Germline CDR1 is SGHDT and CDR2 is YYEEEE. DNA for the CDR3: TGTGCCAGCAGCTTGGTAGGGCAGGGGCAAGAGACCCAGTACTTC. This sequence encodes CASSLVGQGQETQYF.

The genes are TRBV20-1 and TRBJ2-5, with TRBD2 matching over 9 bases. Germline CDR1 reads DFQATT; CDR2 reads SNEGSKA (reference sequence). This CDR3 contains 16 residues. V was pared by 1 base and J by 5 bases, with 11 bases of the junction left unmatched. This chain's CDR3 is CSARGSRLAARETQYF. CDR3 DNA: TGCAGTGCTAGAGGTTCCAGACTAGCGGCGAGGGAGACCCAGTACTTC.

The V call is TRBV28, the J call TRBJ1-6, with D possibly matching TRBD1 (5 bases). The germline CDR1 and CDR2 sequences are MDHEN and SYDVKM. This CDR3 contains 13 residues. V dropped 6 bases and J dropped 7 bases, with 10 bases sitting between them. The CDR3 spells CASSRVANSPLHF. Here the CDR3 DNA reads TGTGCCAGCAGCAGGGTTGCAAATTCACCCCTCCACTTT. Complete variable domain (other parts from reference TRBV28 and TRBJ1-6): DVKVTQSSRYLVKRTGEKVFLECVQDMDHENMFWYRQDPGLGLRLIYFSYDVKMKEKGDIPEGYSVSREKKERFSLILESASTNQTSMYLCASSRVANSPLHFGNGTRLTVT.

The CDR3 coding sequence is TGCAGTGCTAGGATCAGCAGGGGCCAAGAGACCCAGTACTTC. Its translation is CSARISRGQETQYF. This rearrangement joins TRBV20-1 to TRBJ2-5, with a possible D match to TRBD1 (6 bases). CDR3 length: 14 amino acids. With 3 bases removed from V and 1 base from J, the gap between germline ends came to 12 bases. Germline CDR1 is DFQATT and CDR2 is SNEGSKA (reference sequence).

This rearrangement joins TRBV20-1 to TRBJ2-3; TRBD2 agrees at 16 bases. Germline CDR1 is DFQATT and CDR2 is SNEGSKA (reference sequence). The CDR3 covers 18 residues. Trimming removed 6 bases from V and 2 bases from J; junction bases left unmatched: 11. The CDR3 region has the DNA TGCAGTGCCCCGGGACTAGCGGGAGGGCCCCTAAACACAGATACGCAGTATTTT. Translating gives CSAPGLAGGPLNTDTQYF.

This clonotype was observed at least ten times. The rearrangement joins TRBV12-3 or TRBV12-4 to TRBJ2-7, with TRBD1 as a possible D gene (5 bases). The CDR3 is 13 residues long. Trimming cost V 5 bases and J 1 base, with 9 bases left between them. The CDR3, as DNA: TGTGCCAGCAGTCCCAGGGTTTCCTACGAGCAGTACTTC. Translated: CASSPRVSYEQYF.

This clonotype came up a few times. The V call is TRBV4-2, the J call TRBJ2-2, with D uncertain. CDR1 is LGHNA, CDR2 YNFKEQ, per germline. Trimming pared 1 base from V and 7 bases from J, leaving 10 bases between. This CDR3 has 14 amino acids. In nucleotides, the CDR3 is TGTGCCAGCAGCCAAGCCTCTGGCTACGGGGAGCTGTTTTTT. Translating gives CASSQASGYGELFF.

The chain has TRBV14 and TRBJ2-3, with 14 bases fitting TRBD2. Per germline, CDR1 SGHDN and CDR2 FVKESK. Trimming at V came to 6 bases and at J to 1 base, leaving 9 bases not matched to a gene. The CDR3 consists of 18 residues. CDR3 amino acids: CASSRGTSGSAGTDTQYF. Written as DNA, the CDR3 is TGTGCCAGCAGTCGTGGGACTAGCGGGAGTGCAGGCACAGATACGCAGTATTTT.

This clonotype was observed a handful of times. This chain joins TRBV30 and TRBJ2-7, with D unresolved. Trimming took off 0 bases at V and 3 bases at J, with 9 bases between the two ends. CDR1 and CDR2 (germline): GTSNPN, SVGIG (reference sequence). This CDR3 spans 13 amino acids. CDR3 nucleotide sequence: TGTGCCTGGAGTGTAAGCCGCATCTACGAGCAGTACTTC. This codes for CAWSVSRIYEQYF.

The rearrangement uses TRBV28 and TRBJ2-1; D may be TRBD2 (6 bases). With 6 bases removed from V and 0 bases from J, the gap between germline ends came to 15 bases. The CDR3 has 16 residues. CDR1 MDHEN and CDR2 SYDVKM come from the germline V gene. In DNA form, the CDR3 reads TGTGCCAGCAGGGGGGACTTGGCAGGCTCCTACAATGAGCAGTTCTTC. As protein: CASRGDLAGSYNEQFF.

The sample holds many counts of this clonotype. The gene calls are TRBV20-1 and TRBJ2-5; 9 nucleotides align to TRBD2. V was clipped by 6 bases and J by 5 bases; unmatched bases: 10. The CDR3 contains 14 residues. The germline V gene has CDR1 DFQATT and CDR2 SNEGSKA (reference sequence). The CDR3 loop reads CSAALAGVGETQYF. The CDR3 region has the DNA TGCAGTGCGGCCTTAGCGGGAGTAGGGGAGACCCAGTACTTC.

The chain links TRBV11-2 to TRBJ2-1, with 10 bases that match TRBD1. The CDR3 is 16 amino acids. V gave up 1 base and J gave up 7 bases; unmatched junction bases: 7. The germline V gene has CDR1 SGHAT and CDR2 FQNNGV. The CDR3, as DNA: TGTGCCAGCAGCTTAGGAGGGACAGGGGTGTGGAATGAGCAGTTCTTC. It is translated as CASSLGGTGVWNEQFF.

The gene calls are TRBV20-1 and TRBJ2-5; D is perhaps TRBD2 (6 bases). Germline CDR1 DFQATT, CDR2 SNEGSKA (reference sequence). This CDR3 is built from 14 residues. The V gene lost 6 bases and the J gene lost 5 bases, with 19 bases spanning the gap. The CDR3 coding sequence is TGCAGTGCGGGGCGGGGAAGTGCGATGGAGACCCAGTACTTC. As protein: CSAGRGSAMETQYF.

Details on this clonotype: Just one base apart from a much larger clone, this may be a read error. This chain links TRBV30 with TRBJ2-7; TRBD2 is a possible D gene (6 bases). Germline CDR1 GTSNPN, CDR2 SVGIG (reference sequence). Trimming removed 5 bases at V and 0 bases at J, with 17 bases between. The CDR3 sequence is 15 residues long. CDR3 bases: TGTGCCTGGTCCCTGGGACTCCCGGCCTCCTACGAGCAGTACTTC. Translation: CAWSLGLPASYEQYF.

This clonotype was detected ten times or more. The chain couples TRBV5-1 to TRBJ2-7; D is ambiguous. CDR1 and CDR2 from the germline V gene are SGHRS and YFSETQ. V was clipped by 3 bases and J by 7 bases, with 17 bases between them. The length of the CDR3 is 14 residues. For the CDR3, the DNA is TGCGCCAGCAGCTCGGACCCAGGCACATATGAGCAGTACTTC. Its translation is CASSSDPGTYEQYF.